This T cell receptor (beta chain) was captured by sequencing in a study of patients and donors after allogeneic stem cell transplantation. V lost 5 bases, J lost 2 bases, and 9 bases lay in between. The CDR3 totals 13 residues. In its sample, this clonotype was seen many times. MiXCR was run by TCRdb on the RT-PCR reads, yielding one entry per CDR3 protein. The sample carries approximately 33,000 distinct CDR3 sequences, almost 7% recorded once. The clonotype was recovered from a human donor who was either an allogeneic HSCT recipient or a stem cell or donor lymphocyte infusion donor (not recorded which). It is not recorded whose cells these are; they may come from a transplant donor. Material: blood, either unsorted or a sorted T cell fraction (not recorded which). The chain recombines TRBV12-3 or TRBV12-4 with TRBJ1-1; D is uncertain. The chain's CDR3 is CASSPGYNTEAFF. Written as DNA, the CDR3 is TGTGCCAGCAGTCCAGGATACAACACTGAAGCTTTCTTT.